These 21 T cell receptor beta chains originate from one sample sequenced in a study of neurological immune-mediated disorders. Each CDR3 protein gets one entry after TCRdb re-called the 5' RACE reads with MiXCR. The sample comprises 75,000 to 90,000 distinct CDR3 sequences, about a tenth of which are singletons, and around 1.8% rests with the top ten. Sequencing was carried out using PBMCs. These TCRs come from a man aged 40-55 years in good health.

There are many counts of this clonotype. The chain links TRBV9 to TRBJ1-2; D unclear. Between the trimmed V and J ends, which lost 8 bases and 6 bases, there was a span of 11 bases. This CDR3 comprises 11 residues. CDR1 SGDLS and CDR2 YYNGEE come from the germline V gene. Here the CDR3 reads CASYREDGYTF. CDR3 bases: TGTGCCAGTTACCGGGAAGATGGCTACACCTTC. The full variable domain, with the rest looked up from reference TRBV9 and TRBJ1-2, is DSGVTQTPKHLITATGQRVTLRCSPRSGDLSVYWYQQSLDQGLQFLIQYYNGEERAKGNILERFSAQQFPDLHSELNLSSLELGDSALYFCASYREDGYTFGSGTRLTVV.

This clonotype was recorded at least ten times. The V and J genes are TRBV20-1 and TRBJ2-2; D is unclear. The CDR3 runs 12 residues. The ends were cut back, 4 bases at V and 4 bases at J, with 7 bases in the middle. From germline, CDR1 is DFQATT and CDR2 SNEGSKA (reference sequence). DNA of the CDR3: TGCAGTGCTACCACGGGCACCGGGGAGCTGTTTTTT. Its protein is CSATTGTGELFF.

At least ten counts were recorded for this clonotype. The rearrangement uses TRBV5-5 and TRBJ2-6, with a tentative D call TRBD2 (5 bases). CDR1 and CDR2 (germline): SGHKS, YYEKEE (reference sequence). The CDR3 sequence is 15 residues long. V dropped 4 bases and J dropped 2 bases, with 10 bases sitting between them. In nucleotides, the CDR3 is TGTGCCAGCAGCCCGGGGTTTGCTGGGGCCAACGTCCTGACTTTC. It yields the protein CASSPGFAGANVLTF.

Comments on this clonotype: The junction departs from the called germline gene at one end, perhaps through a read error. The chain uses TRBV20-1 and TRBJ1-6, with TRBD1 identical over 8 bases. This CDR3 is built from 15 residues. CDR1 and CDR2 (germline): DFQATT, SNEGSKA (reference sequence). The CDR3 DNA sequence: TGCAGTGCGCGGACAGGGATTATGCAGAATTCACACCTCCAATTT. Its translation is CSARTGIMQNSHLQF.

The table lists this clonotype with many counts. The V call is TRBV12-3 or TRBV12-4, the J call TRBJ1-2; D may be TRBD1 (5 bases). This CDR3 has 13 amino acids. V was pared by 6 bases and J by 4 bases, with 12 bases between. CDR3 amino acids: CASSKDIRYGYTF. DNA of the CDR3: TGTGCCAGCAGCAAGGACATACGCTATGGCTACACCTTC.

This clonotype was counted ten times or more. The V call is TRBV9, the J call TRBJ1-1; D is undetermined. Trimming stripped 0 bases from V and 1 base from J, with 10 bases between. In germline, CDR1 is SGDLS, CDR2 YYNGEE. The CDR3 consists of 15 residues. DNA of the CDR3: TGTGCCAGCAGCGTAGGGCCAGTGGGGAACACTGAAGCTTTCTTT. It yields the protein CASSVGPVGNTEAFF.

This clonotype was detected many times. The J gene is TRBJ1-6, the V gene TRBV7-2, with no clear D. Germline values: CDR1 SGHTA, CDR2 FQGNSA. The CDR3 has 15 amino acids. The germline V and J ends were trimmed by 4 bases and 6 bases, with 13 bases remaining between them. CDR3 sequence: CASSSGAQPNSPLHF. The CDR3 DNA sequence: TGTGCCAGCAGCTCAGGTGCGCAGCCTAATTCACCCCTCCACTTT.

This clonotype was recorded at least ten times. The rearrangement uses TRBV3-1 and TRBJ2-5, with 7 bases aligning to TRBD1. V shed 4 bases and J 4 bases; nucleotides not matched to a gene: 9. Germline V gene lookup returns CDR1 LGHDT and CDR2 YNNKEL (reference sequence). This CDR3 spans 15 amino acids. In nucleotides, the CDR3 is TGTGCCAGCAGCCCTCGACAGGGAGTAAGAGAGACCCAGTACTTC. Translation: CASSPRQGVRETQYF.

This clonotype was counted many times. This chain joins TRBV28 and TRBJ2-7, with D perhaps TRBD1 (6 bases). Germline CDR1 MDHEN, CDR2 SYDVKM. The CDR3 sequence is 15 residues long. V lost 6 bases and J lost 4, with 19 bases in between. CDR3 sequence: CASSSPRGALYEQYF. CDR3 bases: TGTGCCAGCAGCTCCCCCAGGGGCGCGTTGTACGAGCAGTACTTC. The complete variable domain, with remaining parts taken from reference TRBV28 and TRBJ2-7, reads DVKVTQSSRYLVKRTGEKVFLECVQDMDHENMFWYRQDPGLGLRLIYFSYDVKMKEKGDIPEGYSVSREKKERFSLILESASTNQTSMYLCASSSPRGALYEQYFGPGTRLTVT.

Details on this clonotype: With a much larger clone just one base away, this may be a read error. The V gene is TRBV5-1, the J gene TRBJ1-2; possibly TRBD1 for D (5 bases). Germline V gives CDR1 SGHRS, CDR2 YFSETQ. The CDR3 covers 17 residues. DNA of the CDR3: TGCTCCAGCAGTTGGGGCAGGGATACTCGGGTGAACTATGGCTACACCTTC. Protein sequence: CSSSWGRDTRVNYGYTF. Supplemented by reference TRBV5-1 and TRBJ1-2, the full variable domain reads KAGVTQTPRYLIKTRGQQVTLSCSPISGHRSVSWYQQTPGQGLQFLFEYFSETQRNKGNFPGRFSGRQFSNSRSEMNVSTLELGDSALYLCSSSWGRDTRVNYGYTFGSGTRLTVV.

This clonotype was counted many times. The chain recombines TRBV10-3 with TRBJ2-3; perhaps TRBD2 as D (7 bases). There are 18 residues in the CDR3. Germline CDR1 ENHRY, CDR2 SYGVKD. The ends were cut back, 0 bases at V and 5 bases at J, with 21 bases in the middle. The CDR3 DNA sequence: TGTGCCATCAGTGAGTCCCTTATGGGGGCTAGCGGAAAAGATACGCAGTATTTT. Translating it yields CAISESLMGASGKDTQYF.

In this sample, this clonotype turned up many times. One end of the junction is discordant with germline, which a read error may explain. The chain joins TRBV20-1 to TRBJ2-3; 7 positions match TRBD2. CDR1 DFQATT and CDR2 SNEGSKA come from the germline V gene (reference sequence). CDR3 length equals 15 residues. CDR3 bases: TGCAGTGCCAGAGCTCCGGGACTAAGCACAGATACGCAGTATTTT. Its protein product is CSARAPGLSTDTQYF.

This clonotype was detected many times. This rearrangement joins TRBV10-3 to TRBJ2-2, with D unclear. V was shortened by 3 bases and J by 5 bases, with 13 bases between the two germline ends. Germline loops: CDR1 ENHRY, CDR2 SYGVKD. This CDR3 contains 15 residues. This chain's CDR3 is CAISDWDSETGELFF. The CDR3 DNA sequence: TGTGCCATCAGTGACTGGGATAGTGAGACCGGGGAGCTGTTTTTT.

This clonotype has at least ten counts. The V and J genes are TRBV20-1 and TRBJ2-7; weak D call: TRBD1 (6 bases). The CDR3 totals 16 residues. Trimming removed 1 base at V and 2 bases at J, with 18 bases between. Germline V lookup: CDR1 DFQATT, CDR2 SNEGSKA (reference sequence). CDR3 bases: TGCAGTGCTAGAGGTCTTGGGGGCACTTACACCTACGAGCAGTACTTC. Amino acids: CSARGLGGTYTYEQYF.

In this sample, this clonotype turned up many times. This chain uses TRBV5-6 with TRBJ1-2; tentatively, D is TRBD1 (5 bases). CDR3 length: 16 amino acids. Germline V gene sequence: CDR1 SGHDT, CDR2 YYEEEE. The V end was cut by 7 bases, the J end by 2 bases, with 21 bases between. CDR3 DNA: TGTGCCAGCGAAACGAGGGGAGGGGAAATGAACTATGGCTACACCTTC. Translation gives CASETRGGEMNYGYTF. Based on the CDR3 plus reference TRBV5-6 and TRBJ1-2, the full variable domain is DAGVTQSPTHLIKTRGQQVTLRCSPKSGHDTVSWYQQALGQGPQFIFQYYEEEERQRGNFPDRFSGHQFPNYSSELNVNALLLGDSALYLCASETRGGEMNYGYTFGSGTRLTVV.

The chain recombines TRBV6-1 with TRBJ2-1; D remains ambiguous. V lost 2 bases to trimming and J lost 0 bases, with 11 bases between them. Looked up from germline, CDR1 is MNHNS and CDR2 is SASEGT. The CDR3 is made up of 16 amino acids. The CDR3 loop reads CASSEYSWSSYNEQFF. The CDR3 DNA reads TGTGCCAGCAGTGAATATAGCTGGAGCTCCTACAATGAGCAGTTCTTC.

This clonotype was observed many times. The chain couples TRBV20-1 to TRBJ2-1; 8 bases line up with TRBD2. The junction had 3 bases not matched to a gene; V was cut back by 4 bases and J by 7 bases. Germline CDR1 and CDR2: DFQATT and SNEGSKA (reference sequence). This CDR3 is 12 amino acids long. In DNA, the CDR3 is TGCAGTGCTAACGGGAGGGTTAATGAGCAGTTCTTC. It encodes CSANGRVNEQFF.

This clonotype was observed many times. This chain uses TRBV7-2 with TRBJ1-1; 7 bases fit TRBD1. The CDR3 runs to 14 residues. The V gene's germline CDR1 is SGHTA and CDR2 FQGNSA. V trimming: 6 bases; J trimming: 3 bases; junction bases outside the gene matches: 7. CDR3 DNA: TGTGCCAGCAGTTCCGGACAGGCCTACACTGAAGCTTTCTTT. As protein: CASSSGQAYTEAFF.

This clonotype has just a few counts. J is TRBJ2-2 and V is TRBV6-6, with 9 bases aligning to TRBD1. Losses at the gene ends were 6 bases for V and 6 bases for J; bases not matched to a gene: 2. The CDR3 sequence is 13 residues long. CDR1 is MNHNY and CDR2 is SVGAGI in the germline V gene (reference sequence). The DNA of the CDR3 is TGTGCCAGCAGCACAGGGGGCCCCGGGGAGCTGTTTTTT. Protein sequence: CASSTGGPGELFF.

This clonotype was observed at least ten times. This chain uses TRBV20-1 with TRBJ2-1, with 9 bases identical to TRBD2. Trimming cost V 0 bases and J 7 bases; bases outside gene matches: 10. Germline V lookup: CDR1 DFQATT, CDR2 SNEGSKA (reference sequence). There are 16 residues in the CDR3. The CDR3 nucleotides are TGCAGTGCTAGAGATAGTGGCGGGGGGGCGGATAATGAGCAGTTCTTC. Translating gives CSARDSGGGADNEQFF.

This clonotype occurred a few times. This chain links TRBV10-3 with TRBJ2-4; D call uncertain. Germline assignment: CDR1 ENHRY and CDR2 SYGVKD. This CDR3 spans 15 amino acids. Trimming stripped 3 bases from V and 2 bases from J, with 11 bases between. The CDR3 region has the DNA TGTGCCATCAGTGACGGAGACATGTCCAAAAACATTCAGTACTTC. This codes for CAISDGDMSKNIQYF.